One sample yielded the 12 T cell receptor beta chains listed below, sequenced in a study of OX40 agonist ivuxolimab in advanced cancers. Generated by immunoSEQ multiplex PCR, the TCRdb table keeps only in-frame clones and is missing some. Of some 100,000 clones in the sample, 70% to 90% were seen once. This sample comprised CD4+ or CD8+ T cells sorted from blood, obtained in a trial of the OX40 agonist ivuxolimab. The receptors here all came from an adult with an advanced solid tumor such as melanoma, head and neck, liver or kidney cancer.

The CDR3 DNA reads TGCGCCTCTCACACAGCCTATGGCTACACCTTC. As protein: CASHTAYGYTF. The rearrangement joins TRBV23-1 to TRBJ1-2; D call uncertain. TRBV23-1 is assigned to the ORF class and has an uncertain function. This CDR3 has 11 amino acids. V was trimmed by 11 bases and J by 4 bases, leaving 11 bases between them.

This clone was picked up one time. V usage is TRBV27 and J usage is TRBJ2-7; D gene unclear. V was clipped by 9 bases and J by 2 bases, with 29 bases between them. The CDR3 is 18 residues long. From germline, CDR1 is MNHEY and CDR2 SMNVEV (reference sequence). CDR3 DNA: TGTGCCAGGGGCCCGGGTGGGTACGAACCACCTAAAGCCTACGAGCAGTACTTC. Translated, it gives CARGPGGYEPPKAYEQYF.

The chain uses TRBV7-9 and TRBJ2-3; D is ambiguous. CDR1 is SEHNR, CDR2 FQNEAQ, per germline (reference sequence). CDR3 size: 13 residues. V was pared by 5 bases and J by 10 bases, with 16 bases between. CDR3 bases: TGTGCCAGCAGCCCCTTACTGGGCAACTCGCAGTATTTT. Its protein is CASSPLLGNSQYF.

This chain joins TRBV28 and TRBJ1-2; D gene ambiguous. The CDR3 totals 14 residues. CDR1 is MDHEN, CDR2 SYDVKM, per germline. The V gene lost 2 bases and the J gene lost 4 bases, with 11 bases spanning the gap. In DNA form, the CDR3 reads TGTGCCAGCAGTTTAGCCCCCGAGGGCTATGGCTACACCTTC. Amino acids: CASSLAPEGYGYTF.

This clone was detected once. V gene TRBV5-5 combines with J gene TRBJ2-3, with D perhaps given as TRBD1 or TRBD2 (5 bases each). Germline V CDR1 and CDR2: SGHKS, YYEKEE (reference sequence). The V and J ends lost 4 bases and 4 bases respectively, with 13 bases between them. The CDR3 sequence is 14 residues long. This CDR3 reads CASSTGTAADTQYF. For the CDR3, the DNA is TGTGCCAGCAGCACCGGGACGGCGGCAGATACGCAGTATTTT.

V and J are TRBV7-9 and TRBJ2-5; D is unresolved. Trimming left V 1 base short and J 1 base short, with 7 bases between. CDR1 is SEHNR and CDR2 is FQNEAQ in the germline V gene (reference sequence). This CDR3 contains 14 residues. The CDR3 loop is CASSLEDFQETQYF. DNA for the CDR3: TGTGCCAGCAGCTTAGAAGACTTCCAAGAGACCCAGTACTTC.

The gene calls are TRBV19 and TRBJ1-1, with unresolved D. Trimming shortened V by 7 bases and J by 6 bases, and 15 bases separated the two germline ends. The CDR3 consists of 13 residues. The germline CDR1 and CDR2 sequences are LNHDA and SQIVND (reference sequence). The CDR3 DNA is TGTGCCAGTATGATAAACCCGGTGGCTGAAGCTTTCTTT. Protein: CASMINPVAEAFF.

This clone was recorded a few times. The V and J genes are TRBV18 and TRBJ1-2; D is possibly TRBD1 (5 bases). Germline CDR1 reads KGHSH; CDR2 reads LQKENI. V was trimmed by 2 bases and J by 3 bases, leaving 10 bases between them. The CDR3 runs 14 residues. The CDR3 bases are TGTGCCAGCTCACCAGGCGGGGACTACTATGGCTACACCTTC. Translation gives CASSPGGDYYGYTF.

The chain employs TRBV19 and TRBJ1-5; 7 positions match TRBD1. V was pared by 5 bases and J by 5 bases, with 3 bases of the junction left unmatched. The germline CDR1 and CDR2 sequences are LNHDA and SQIVND (reference sequence). The length of the CDR3 is 13 residues. The CDR3 DNA reads TGTGCCAGTAGTGGGACAGTTCATCAGCCCCAGCATTTT. Its protein product is CASSGTVHQPQHF.

The V call is TRBV5-6, the J call TRBJ2-2; tentative D call: TRBD1 (7 bases). V lost 2 bases and J lost 0, with 8 bases in between. The CDR3 is 15 amino acids. Germline V gives CDR1 SGHDT, CDR2 YYEEEE. CDR3 sequence (DNA): TGTGCCAGCAGCTTCAGGGGGGCGAACACCGGGGAGCTGTTTTTT. Amino acid sequence: CASSFRGANTGELFF.

The chain employs TRBV5-4 and TRBJ1-1; no reliable D call. CDR3 size: 13 residues. Germline assignment: CDR1 SGHNT and CDR2 YYREEE (reference sequence). Trimming shortened V by 1 base and J by 1 base, and 5 bases separated the two germline ends. In DNA form, the CDR3 reads TGTGCCAGCAGCTTGAACCCGAACACTGAAGCTTTCTTT. Amino acid sequence: CASSLNPNTEAFF.

V usage is TRBV28 and J usage is TRBJ1-2, with 7 nucleotides matching TRBD1. CDR3 length equals 16 residues. V lost 6 bases to trimming and J lost 2 bases; unmatched junction nucleotides: 12. The germline gives CDR1 MDHEN, CDR2 SYDVKM. CDR3 loop: CASSLAGGGANYGYTF. As DNA, the CDR3 is TGTGCCAGCAGCCTTGCGGGAGGGGGCGCAAACTATGGCTACACCTTC.